One and the same sample provided the 8 T cell receptor beta chains below, sequenced in a study of PD-1 blockade in classical Hodgkin lymphoma. The sample's time point: newly diagnosed, previously untreated cHL patient sample. Data came from immunoSEQ multiplex PCR; TCRdb stores just in-frame clones and leaves some out. The sample comprises some 21,000 clones, approximately 94% of which are singletons, and about 5% rests with the top ten. Material for sequencing was peripheral blood mononuclear cells (PBMCs). The receptors shown here come from a human donor with classical Hodgkin lymphoma.

A single count supports this clone. The rearrangement links TRBV19 to TRBJ1-1; D is possibly TRBD1 (6 bases). Germline loops: CDR1 LNHDA, CDR2 SQIVND (reference sequence). V lost 7 bases to trimming and J lost 3 bases, with 18 bases between them. CDR3 length equals 15 residues. The chain's CDR3 is CASTPGRGADTEAFF. DNA for the CDR3: TGTGCCAGTACCCCGGGCCGGGGGGCGGACACTGAAGCTTTCTTT. Combining the CDR3 with reference TRBV19 and TRBJ1-1 gives the whole variable domain DGGITQSPKYLFRKEGQNVTLSCEQNLNHDAMYWYRQDPGQGLRLIYYSQIVNDFQKGDIAEGYSVSREKKESFPLTVTSAQKNPTAFYLCASTPGRGADTEAFFGQGTRLTVV.

The chain joins TRBV18 to TRBJ2-7; D tentatively reads TRBD1 or TRBD2 (5 bases each). Trimming shortened V by 2 bases and J by 3 bases, and 11 bases separated the two germline ends. Germline-derived CDR1 and CDR2 are KGHSH and LQKENI. This CDR3 comprises 14 residues. CDR3 in DNA: TGTGCCAGCTCACCAGGGAGACAGAACTACGAGCAGTACTTC. This codes for CASSPGRQNYEQYF.

The chain carries TRBV4-1 and TRBJ2-6, with D unclear. V lost 4 bases to trimming and J lost 2 bases, with 9 bases between them. CDR1 is MGHRA, CDR2 YSYEKL, per germline. The CDR3 contains 15 residues. The CDR3 DNA reads TGCGCCAGCAGCCGTGTACACCCTGGGGCCAACGTCCTGACTTTC. Its protein is CASSRVHPGANVLTF.

The chain is built from TRBV28 and TRBJ2-5; 9 nucleotides line up with TRBD1. After removal of 6 bases from V and 5 bases from J, the junction contained 13 bases not matched to a gene. This CDR3 comprises 16 residues. CDR1 and CDR2 (germline): MDHEN, SYDVKM. In DNA form, the CDR3 reads TGTGCCAGCAGCCCCGGGACAGGGCAATTCGTGGAGACCCAGTACTTC. Its protein is CASSPGTGQFVETQYF.

The genes are TRBV14 and TRBJ2-2; D is possibly TRBD1 or TRBD2 (6 bases each). CDR1 and CDR2 from the germline V gene are SGHDN and FVKESK. The CDR3 contains 15 residues. V gave up 11 bases and J gave up 1 base, with 17 bases separating them. CDR3 sequence (DNA): TGTGCCCCTAGTGGGGGGCCTATGAACACCGGGGAGCTGTTTTTT. Translated, it gives CAPSGGPMNTGELFF. Supplemented by reference TRBV14 and TRBJ2-2, the full variable domain reads EAGVTQFPSHSVIEKGQTVTLRCDPISGHDNLYWYRRVMGKEIKFLLHFVKESKQDESGMPNNRFLAERTGGTYSTLKVQPAELEDSGVYFCAPSGGPMNTGELFFGEGSRLTVL.

V gene TRBV9 combines with J gene TRBJ2-1, with TRBD2 identical over 12 bases. CDR3 length: 16 residues. The germline CDR1 and CDR2 sequences are SGDLS and YYNGEE. The J segment lost 5 bases and the V segment lost 3 bases, leaving 6 bases of the junction unmatched. CDR3 sequence (DNA): TGTGCCAGCAGCGGTAGACTAGCGGGGGCCGACAATGAGCAGTTCTTC. This encodes CASSGRLAGADNEQFF.

This clone was detected a few times. The V gene is TRBV30, the J gene TRBJ1-5; possible D gene TRBD1, 6 bases. The V gene's germline CDR1 is GTSNPN and CDR2 SVGIG (reference sequence). The CDR3 contains 16 residues. V was pared by 0 bases and J by 7 bases, with 19 bases between. This CDR3 is CAWSVRLHRVRQPQHF. CDR3 DNA sequence: TGTGCCTGGAGTGTACGTCTTCACAGGGTCAGGCAGCCCCAGCATTTT.

CDR3 amino acids: CASSLLTSTDTQYF. The CDR3 region has the DNA TGTGCCAGCAGCTTGCTCACAAGCACAGATACGCAGTATTTT. This chain links TRBV11-2 with TRBJ2-3; no clear D. Deletions cut 3 bases from V and 0 bases from J, with 7 bases between. The CDR3 covers 14 residues. The germline V gene has CDR1 SGHAT and CDR2 FQNNGV.